This TCR beta chain was sequenced during a study of metastatic and nonmetastatic thyroid tumors. As for the study in general: Across blood and tumor or nodule tissue, repertoires from malignant and benign thyroid patients were compared with one another.

This clone rates as medium-sized. V lost 7 bases, J lost 6 bases, and 13 bases lay in between. There are 12 residues in the CDR3. Germline V gives CDR1 MNHEY, CDR2 SVGEGT. Thyroid surgery was preceded by no treatment in any patient. TCRdb ran MiXCR on the PCR reads. There are some 31,000 clones in the sample; roughly 19% occur only once, and around a fifth lies in the top ten. The sequenced sample was blood. This chain uses TRBV6-2 or TRBV6-3 with TRBJ2-7, with D hard to call. This TCR came from a female donor with papillary thyroid cancer or a benign thyroid nodule (not recorded which). Some clones in this sample may be carry-over from other donors' samples. The DNA of the CDR3 is TGTGCCAGCACCGATAGCATGGGCGAGCAGTACTTC. Residues: CASTDSMGEQYF.